This T cell receptor (beta chain) was profiled in a study of blood T cell repertoires in COVID-19. The table came from immunoSEQ multiplex PCR; TCRdb's copy has only in-frame clones and leaves some out. This table has over 200,000 clones, 85% to 90% appearing once. CDR1 and CDR2 (germline): MNHEY, SMNVEV (reference sequence). V was clipped by 2 bases and J by 0 bases, with 20 bases between them. The CDR3 is 19 residues long. Participants spanned ages about 18 to 90 years and resided in about 25 US areas. The rearrangement uses TRBV27 and TRBJ1-5, with D hard to call. The TCR sequence derives from a man aged 18 to 29 who had recovered from COVID-19. The sample taken for sequencing was PBMCs or T cells enriched from blood (not recorded which). The CDR3 sequence is CASSLKKRFRYYSNQPQHF. The CDR3 bases are TGTGCCAGCAGTTTAAAGAAACGGTTCCGCTATTATAGCAATCAGCCCCAGCATTTT.